This T cell receptor beta chain stems from a study of shared clonotypes between healthy human individuals. Assay used: immunoSEQ multiplex PCR; TCRdb lists only in-frame clones, some missing. The profile shows fewer than 3 million clones, about 90% of them singletons. Germline CDR1 reads DFQATT; CDR2 reads SNEGSKA (reference sequence). The CDR3 has 11 residues. V was trimmed by 5 bases and J by 5 bases, leaving 9 bases between them. The rearrangement joins TRBV20-1 to TRBJ2-5; D is uncertain. The sequenced sample was naive CD4+ T cells from PBMCs. Subset here: CD45RA+ positively selected. The TCR comes from a man aged 18 to 30 in good health. Some clones in this sample may be carry-over from other donors' samples. The CDR3 DNA follows: TGCAGTGCTGCGATGGGGGAGACCCAGTACTTC. Its translation: CSAAMGETQYF.